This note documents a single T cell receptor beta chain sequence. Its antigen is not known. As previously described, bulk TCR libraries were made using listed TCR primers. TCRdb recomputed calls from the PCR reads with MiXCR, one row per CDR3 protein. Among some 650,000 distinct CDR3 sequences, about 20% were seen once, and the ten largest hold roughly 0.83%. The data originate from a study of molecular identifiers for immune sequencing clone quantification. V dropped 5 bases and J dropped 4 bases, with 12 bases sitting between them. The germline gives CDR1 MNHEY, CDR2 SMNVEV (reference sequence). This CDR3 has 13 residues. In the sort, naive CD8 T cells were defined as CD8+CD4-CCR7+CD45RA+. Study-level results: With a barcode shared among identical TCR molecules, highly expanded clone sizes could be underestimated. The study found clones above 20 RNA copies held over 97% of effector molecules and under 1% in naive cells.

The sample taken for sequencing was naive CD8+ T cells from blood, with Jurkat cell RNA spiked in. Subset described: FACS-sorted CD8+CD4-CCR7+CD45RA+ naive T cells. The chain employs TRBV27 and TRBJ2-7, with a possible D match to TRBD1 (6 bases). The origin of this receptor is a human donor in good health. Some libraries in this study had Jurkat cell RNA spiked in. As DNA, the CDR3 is TGTGCCAGCAGTCCACAGGGTGGGTACGAGCAGTACTTC. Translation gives CASSPQGGYEQYF.